This T cell receptor beta chain was found in a study of blood T cell repertoires in COVID-19 (TCRdb year 2020). Study-level background: The collaborator samples originated in the United States, Italy and Spain and spanned the acute and convalescent phases of COVID-19. Deeply sampled blood TCRbeta repertoires from subjects exposed to, actively infected with, or recovered from COVID-19 were included in the dataset. The prospective study material was composed of cDNA or gDNA derived from T cells, B-cell-depleted T cells, or PBMCs. The repertoires were released in a freely available public database intended as a resource for research on the immune response to SARS-CoV-2. HLA class I and class II types, where available, came from metadata supplied by the sample provider rather than from assay-based typing. Samples came from the ongoing ImmuneRACE study (first 160 participants) plus 1,254 subjects from 6 global collaborators. A de-identified subject ID, COVID-19 status, age in years and sex were almost always included in the sample metadata. Findings and caveats that apply to the study as a whole: The amount of clinical and demographic metadata varied by source and participant and was provided uncurated.

To note about this clone: Its recognized antigen is unknown. No much larger clone is present one base from it, and per-base qualities are unavailable.

Another Seattle source contributed samples from volunteer blood donors who had recovered from COVID-19. Whole blood was collected in K2EDTA tubes by collaborating institutions according to the institutions' own protocols. For TCRbeta analysis, collaborator samples were shipped as frozen whole blood, as isolated PBMCs, or as DNA extracted from either sample type. Via the germline V gene, CDR1 is SGHDT and CDR2 YYEEEE. V sheds 4 bases and J sheds 6 bases, leaving 16 bases between their ends. Including cysteine and phenylalanine, the CDR3 has 15 amino acids. Left in the record is the CDR3 DNA by itself, 45 bases read in frame from the first base. TCRbeta CDR3 regions were amplified from genomic DNA by means of the immunoSEQ Assay, a bias-controlled multiplex PCR. Per the source publication's procedure: Within the assay, amplification of reference gene primers was used to estimate how many nucleated cells each sample contained. To quantify the absolute abundance of each unique TCRbeta CDR3 rearrangement, sequence reads were collapsed and filtered. Productive Simpson clonality was computed per sample as the square root of Simpson's diversity index over productive rearrangements. As stored in TCRdb, this immuneACCESS dataset retains in-frame rearrangements with V and J assigned. A fraction of the clones does not appear; measured against another copy, unresolved V genes explain less than half of the discrepancy, and the remainder lacks a known reason. V and J calls and clone size come straight from that table; D and trimming were deduced from the DNA. Across this sample there are some 120,000 clones, with 84% seen only once. In total, the top ten clones hold approximately 12% of the sample.

The chain couples TRBV5-6 to TRBJ2-2; the D gene assignment is ambiguous. The sample taken for sequencing was peripheral blood. This sequence originates from a woman in her twenties or thirties who had recovered from COVID-19. The CDR3 sequence is CASSRTDNFPGELFF. In nucleotides, the sequence is TGTGCCAGCAGCCGCACAGACAATTTTCCCGGGGAGCTGTTTTTT.